Listed below are T cell receptor beta chains from one sample, sequenced in a study of T cell repertoires in cytomegalovirus infection. TCRdb independently ran MiXCR on the reads; one entry per CDR3 protein. The sample records over 150,000 distinct CDR3 sequences, about 17% being singletons. The sample consisted of CD8+ T cells from PBMCs. These receptors originate from a human donor in good health (CMV status not recorded). Some clones in this sample may be carry-over from other donors' samples. Both conserved end residues are part of each CDR3. The order of the fields is CDR3 DNA, CDR3 protein, clone size, V gene, D gene, J gene. The D gene is left open where the match is weak. For some rows the clone size is stated as once, few or many, or as a class when expanded; others skip it.

cdr3_nt: TGTGCCAGCAGCTTAGCAAGGACAGTTAGCAATCAGCCCCAGCATTTT
cdr3_aa: CASSLARTVSNQPQHF
clone_size: few
v_call: TRBV7-8
d_call: .
j_call: TRBJ1-5

cdr3_nt: TGCAGTGCCGTGGACAGGCGTTCTAATGAAAAACTGTTTTTT
cdr3_aa: CSAVDRRSNEKLFF
clone_size: .
v_call: TRBV20-1
d_call: TRBD1
j_call: TRBJ1-4

cdr3_nt: TGTGCCAGCAGGGGTACAGAGAGCGAGCAGTACTTC
cdr3_aa: CASRGTESEQYF
clone_size: .
v_call: TRBV7-9
d_call: .
j_call: TRBJ2-7

cdr3_nt: TGTGCCAGCAGTTATCAGGGGACTTCCTACAATGAGCAGTTCTTC
cdr3_aa: CASSYQGTSYNEQFF
clone_size: few
v_call: TRBV12-3/TRBV12-4
d_call: .
j_call: TRBJ2-1

cdr3_nt: TGTGCCAGCAGTTTAATGCAGGGACCTAACACCGGGGAGCTGTTTTTT
cdr3_aa: CASSLMQGPNTGELFF
clone_size: .
v_call: TRBV12-3/TRBV12-4
d_call: .
j_call: TRBJ2-2

cdr3_nt: TGTGCCAGCAGTTCCGGGACAGGCGGTCTCAACACTGAAGCTTTCTTT
cdr3_aa: CASSSGTGGLNTEAFF
clone_size: .
v_call: TRBV7-9
d_call: TRBD1
j_call: TRBJ1-1

cdr3_nt: TGTGCCAGCAGTGGCCAGGGTGATAATCAGCCCCAGCATTTT
cdr3_aa: CASSGQGDNQPQHF
clone_size: .
v_call: TRBV25-1
d_call: .
j_call: TRBJ1-5

cdr3_nt: TGTGCCAGCGAATCCTGGCCCGGGGAGCTGTTTTTT
cdr3_aa: CASESWPGELFF
clone_size: few
v_call: TRBV19
d_call: .
j_call: TRBJ2-2

cdr3_nt: TGTGCCAGCAGTCCCCGAGTTAGGGCCGGTTACGAGCAGTACTTC
cdr3_aa: CASSPRVRAGYEQYF
clone_size: .
v_call: TRBV12-3/TRBV12-4
d_call: .
j_call: TRBJ2-7

cdr3_nt: TGTGCCAGCAGCTTCGGACTAGCGGGGGGCCCCTACGAGCAGTACTTC
cdr3_aa: CASSFGLAGGPYEQYF
clone_size: few
v_call: TRBV5-6
d_call: TRBD2
j_call: TRBJ2-7

cdr3_nt: TGTGCCAGCAGCTCCCGGGACAGGGGGCCCACCGGGGAGCTGTTTTTT
cdr3_aa: CASSSRDRGPTGELFF
clone_size: .
v_call: TRBV7-9
d_call: TRBD1
j_call: TRBJ2-2

cdr3_nt: TGTGCCTGGAGGCCCCGATCCCACTACGAGCAGTACTTC
cdr3_aa: CAWRPRSHYEQYF
clone_size: once
v_call: TRBV30
d_call: .
j_call: TRBJ2-7

cdr3_nt: TGTGCCAGCAGCAAGGCCCGGGGTAAGGTGGTTACTGAAGCTTTCTTT
cdr3_aa: CASSKARGKVVTEAFF
clone_size: few
v_call: TRBV7-2
d_call: .
j_call: TRBJ1-1

cdr3_nt: TGTGCCATCAATAGGCAGGATCAGAACAATGAGCAGTTCTTC
cdr3_aa: CAINRQDQNNEQFF
clone_size: .
v_call: TRBV10-3
d_call: .
j_call: TRBJ2-1

cdr3_nt: TGCAGTCTTGGAATCGGCCCTGGAAACACCATATATTTT
cdr3_aa: CSLGIGPGNTIYF
clone_size: .
v_call: TRBV20-1
d_call: .
j_call: TRBJ1-3

cdr3_nt: TGTGCCAGCAGTGAACTTGCGGGGGGTTCCTACAATGAGCAGTTCTTC
cdr3_aa: CASSELAGGSYNEQFF
clone_size: few
v_call: TRBV6-1
d_call: TRBD2
j_call: TRBJ2-1

cdr3_nt: TGTGCCAGCAGTGAAGGTGGGGGGAGCCGATCACTCTATGGCTACACCTTC
cdr3_aa: CASSEGGGSRSLYGYTF
clone_size: .
v_call: TRBV2
d_call: .
j_call: TRBJ1-2

cdr3_nt: TGCGCCAGCAGCTTGGCCGAAAGGGATGAGCAGTTCTTC
cdr3_aa: CASSLAERDEQFF
clone_size: few
v_call: TRBV5-1
d_call: .
j_call: TRBJ2-1

cdr3_nt: TGTGCCAGCAGCTTAGAGACAGTCGGCTCTGGCTACACCTTC
cdr3_aa: CASSLETVGSGYTF
clone_size: .
v_call: TRBV7-9
d_call: .
j_call: TRBJ1-2

cdr3_nt: TGTGCCAGCAGTTACAGGGCTAGCGGCTACAATGAGCAGTTCTTC
cdr3_aa: CASSYRASGYNEQFF
clone_size: .
v_call: TRBV6-5
d_call: TRBD2
j_call: TRBJ2-1

cdr3_nt: TGTGCCAGCAGCTTCACTAGCGCTCAAGAGACCCAGTACTTC
cdr3_aa: CASSFTSAQETQYF
clone_size: few
v_call: TRBV7-2
d_call: TRBD2
j_call: TRBJ2-5

cdr3_nt: TGTGCCAGCAGCGACCAGGGGCACTACGAGCAGTACTTC
cdr3_aa: CASSDQGHYEQYF
clone_size: .
v_call: TRBV7-9
d_call: .
j_call: TRBJ2-7

cdr3_nt: TGCAGTGCGGAAACAGGGGGCGAGCAGTACTTC
cdr3_aa: CSAETGGEQYF
clone_size: few
v_call: TRBV20-1
d_call: TRBD1
j_call: TRBJ2-7

cdr3_nt: TGTGCCAGCAGCTTCACCCCGGGGCCTGTTTCCTACGAGCAGTACTTC
cdr3_aa: CASSFTPGPVSYEQYF
clone_size: many
v_call: TRBV7-2
d_call: .
j_call: TRBJ2-7

cdr3_nt: TGTGCCACCAGTGCCGGGACAGGCTATGGCTACACCTTC
cdr3_aa: CATSAGTGYGYTF
clone_size: .
v_call: TRBV24-1
d_call: TRBD1
j_call: TRBJ1-2

cdr3_nt: TGTGCCAGCAGTTTGGGGACAGCCTACACTGAAGCTTTCTTT
cdr3_aa: CASSLGTAYTEAFF
clone_size: .
v_call: TRBV12-3/TRBV12-4
d_call: TRBD1
j_call: TRBJ1-1

cdr3_nt: TGTGCCAGCAGCTTGAGACAGGAGGTCTCACCCCTCCACTTT
cdr3_aa: CASSLRQEVSPLHF
clone_size: .
v_call: TRBV7-2
d_call: .
j_call: TRBJ1-6

cdr3_nt: TGTGCCAGCAGCGTAGAGGGAGATGAAGCTTTCTTT
cdr3_aa: CASSVEGDEAFF
clone_size: many
v_call: TRBV9
d_call: .
j_call: TRBJ1-1

cdr3_nt: TGTGCCAGCAAATCAGACGGAAATAGCAATCAGCCCCAGCATTTT
cdr3_aa: CASKSDGNSNQPQHF
clone_size: .
v_call: TRBV6-1
d_call: .
j_call: TRBJ1-5

cdr3_nt: TGTGCCAGCAGTGAGGGTGGGGGCCAAGAGACCCAGTACTTC
cdr3_aa: CASSEGGGQETQYF
clone_size: few
v_call: TRBV6-1
d_call: .
j_call: TRBJ2-5

cdr3_nt: TGTGCCAGCAGTTTCCCCGAGGGACTAGCGGCGTCCTACAATGAGCAGTTCTTC
cdr3_aa: CASSFPEGLAASYNEQFF
clone_size: few
v_call: TRBV12-3/TRBV12-4
d_call: TRBD2
j_call: TRBJ2-1

cdr3_nt: TGTGCCAGCAGCTCCCCAGGGGGGGGGCAAGAATACGAGCAGTACTTC
cdr3_aa: CASSSPGGGQEYEQYF
clone_size: few
v_call: TRBV11-2
d_call: .
j_call: TRBJ2-7

cdr3_nt: TGTGCCAGCAGCCAAGAAGGCGAGGGCGTGATGAAAGAGACCCAGTACTTC
cdr3_aa: CASSQEGEGVMKETQYF
clone_size: .
v_call: TRBV4-2
d_call: .
j_call: TRBJ2-5

cdr3_nt: TGTGCCAGCAGCTTCCCTAGCGGGGGCTCCTACAATGAGCAGTTCTTC
cdr3_aa: CASSFPSGGSYNEQFF
clone_size: few
v_call: TRBV7-2
d_call: TRBD2
j_call: TRBJ2-1

cdr3_nt: TGTGCCAGCAGCTTGCATCCGGGGATTGGCGGAGATACGCAGTATTTT
cdr3_aa: CASSLHPGIGGDTQYF
clone_size: few
v_call: TRBV7-2
d_call: .
j_call: TRBJ2-3

cdr3_nt: TGTGCCAGCAGCTTGGGGGCAGCGGGGGGGCAAGAGACCCAGTACTTC
cdr3_aa: CASSLGAAGGQETQYF
clone_size: few
v_call: TRBV7-9
d_call: TRBD2
j_call: TRBJ2-5

cdr3_nt: TGTGCCATCAGTGAGTCCCTAGACGCCACAGATACGCAGTATTTT
cdr3_aa: CAISESLDATDTQYF
clone_size: few
v_call: TRBV10-3
d_call: .
j_call: TRBJ2-3

cdr3_nt: TGTGCCACCCTCCCCAGGGCTAGCAATCAGCCCCAGCATTTT
cdr3_aa: CATLPRASNQPQHF
clone_size: few
v_call: TRBV6-6
d_call: .
j_call: TRBJ1-5

cdr3_nt: TGTGCCAGCACCCCGGGAGGGGGCCATTTAGAGACCCAGTACTTC
cdr3_aa: CASTPGGGHLETQYF
clone_size: .
v_call: TRBV7-2
d_call: .
j_call: TRBJ2-5

cdr3_nt: TGCGCCAGCAGCCATAGACTAGTTAGGTTGGTGGATGAGCAGTTCTTC
cdr3_aa: CASSHRLVRLVDEQFF
clone_size: few
v_call: TRBV4-1
d_call: .
j_call: TRBJ2-1

cdr3_nt: TGCAGCGTGGGACAGGGGACGAGGGAGCAGTACTTC
cdr3_aa: CSVGQGTREQYF
clone_size: .
v_call: TRBV29-1
d_call: TRBD1
j_call: TRBJ2-7

cdr3_nt: TGTGCCAGCAGCTTAGAGGTAGCCGGGGGGAATGAGCAGTTCTTC
cdr3_aa: CASSLEVAGGNEQFF
clone_size: .
v_call: TRBV7-6
d_call: TRBD2
j_call: TRBJ2-1

cdr3_nt: TGTGCCAGCAGCCAAGATTGGTCGGCAGATGAAGCTTTCTTT
cdr3_aa: CASSQDWSADEAFF
clone_size: few
v_call: TRBV4-2
d_call: .
j_call: TRBJ1-1

cdr3_nt: TGTGCCATCCACAGGGGGGCCGAGCAGTACTTC
cdr3_aa: CAIHRGAEQYF
clone_size: .
v_call: TRBV2
d_call: TRBD1
j_call: TRBJ2-7

cdr3_nt: TGTGCCAGCAGCCCAGCAGGGCAGCCCGGGGCCTACAATGAGCAGTTCTTC
cdr3_aa: CASSPAGQPGAYNEQFF
clone_size: few
v_call: TRBV7-9
d_call: .
j_call: TRBJ2-1

cdr3_nt: TGCAGTCTTGACTCTCCCGGGACAGGGAAATTCGAAGCTTTCTTT
cdr3_aa: CSLDSPGTGKFEAFF
clone_size: .
v_call: TRBV20-1
d_call: TRBD1
j_call: TRBJ1-1

cdr3_nt: TGTGCCAGCAGCGCGGGGACCGGTCCAGAAATCTACGAGCAGTACTTC
cdr3_aa: CASSAGTGPEIYEQYF
clone_size: .
v_call: TRBV12-3/TRBV12-4
d_call: .
j_call: TRBJ2-7

cdr3_nt: TGTGCCAGCTTCGGGGACGACTACGAGCAGTACTTC
cdr3_aa: CASFGDDYEQYF
clone_size: .
v_call: TRBV7-9
d_call: .
j_call: TRBJ2-7